Below, 26 T cell receptor beta chains from the same sample are listed, as sequenced in a study of OX40 agonist ivuxolimab in advanced cancers. The method was immunoSEQ multiplex PCR; TCRdb's version includes in-frame clones alone and lacks a portion of them. The table records 60,000 to 85,000 clones, about 77% of them present only once. Material: CD4+ or CD8+ T cells sorted from blood, obtained in a trial of the OX40 agonist ivuxolimab. All receptors come from an adult with an advanced solid tumor such as melanoma, head and neck, liver or kidney cancer.

The J gene is TRBJ2-5, the V gene TRBV7-9; possibly TRBD2 for D (5 bases). Germline-derived CDR1 and CDR2 are SEHNR and FQNEAQ (reference sequence). This CDR3 contains 16 residues. Trimming stripped 5 bases from V and 5 bases from J, with 21 bases between. CDR3 sequence (DNA): TGTGCCAGCAGCCGTGGACTGTCCCGGGGAGTGGAGACCCAGTACTTC. It specifies CASSRGLSRGVETQYF.

This clone was detected only once. V usage is TRBV5-4 and J usage is TRBJ2-5, with a weak D call TRBD1 (6 bases). Germline CDR1 and CDR2: SGHNT and YYREEE (reference sequence). CDR3 length equals 14 residues. Trimming stripped 4 bases from V and 3 bases from J, with 13 bases between. The CDR3 spells CASSPQAGEETQYF. The CDR3 region has the DNA TGTGCCAGCAGCCCGCAGGCAGGGGAAGAGACCCAGTACTTC.

This rearrangement joins TRBV19 to TRBJ2-7, with D unresolved. The V end was cut by 5 bases, the J end by 7 bases, with 9 bases between. This CDR3 is 11 amino acids long. CDR1 is LNHDA and CDR2 is SQIVND in the germline V gene (reference sequence). The CDR3: CASSDRVEQYF. The CDR3 DNA is TGTGCCAGTAGTGACCGAGTTGAGCAGTACTTC.

The chain is built from TRBV12-5 and TRBJ2-7, with no clear D. Germline V lookup: CDR1 LGHNT, CDR2 FRNRAP. There are 13 residues in the CDR3. V was trimmed by 0 bases and J by 6 bases, leaving 9 bases between them. The CDR3 sequence is CASGLVPSGEQYF. CDR3 nucleotides: TGTGCTAGTGGTTTGGTACCCTCGGGCGAGCAGTACTTC.

This clone was counted a single time. The chain joins TRBV27 to TRBJ2-1, with 8 bases fitting TRBD2. CDR3 length equals 16 residues. V shed 7 bases and J 6 bases; nucleotides not matched to a gene: 14. Germline V gene lookup returns CDR1 MNHEY and CDR2 SMNVEV (reference sequence). In DNA form, the CDR3 reads TGTGCCAGCAATTCCTTATATAGCGGGATAAGCAATGAGCAGTTCTTC. Translated, it gives CASNSLYSGISNEQFF.

CDR3 coding DNA: TGTGCCAGCACCCGACTAGCCCTCGAAGCTAATGAGCAGTTCTTC. Its translation is CASTRLALEANEQFF. V and J are TRBV5-6 and TRBJ2-1, with 7 bases fitting TRBD2. Per the germline V gene, CDR1 is SGHDT and CDR2 is YYEEEE. Trimming at V came to 6 bases and at J to 7 bases, leaving 13 bases not matched to a gene. CDR3 length: 15 amino acids.

The genes are TRBV7-9 and TRBJ2-7, with 8 positions matching TRBD1. After removal of 4 bases from V and 2 bases from J, the junction contained 7 bases not matched to a gene. The CDR3 consists of 15 residues. Germline-derived CDR1 and CDR2 are SEHNR and FQNEAQ (reference sequence). CDR3 DNA: TGTGCCAGCAGCTATGGGACAGGCCCTACCTACGAGCAGTACTTC. Its protein product is CASSYGTGPTYEQYF.

The chain has TRBV10-3 and TRBJ2-2; D is unresolved. The CDR3 sequence is 16 residues long. Per germline, CDR1 ENHRY and CDR2 SYGVKD. V shed 3 bases and J shed 2 bases, with 13 bases lying between them. The CDR3: CAISDSRILNTGELFF. In DNA form, the CDR3 reads TGTGCCATCAGTGACTCTAGAATACTAAACACCGGGGAGCTGTTTTTT.

The chain has TRBV7-2 and TRBJ2-3; no definite D call. Germline V gene lookup returns CDR1 SGHTA and CDR2 FQGNSA. Trimming stripped 5 bases from V and 5 bases from J, with 11 bases between. This CDR3 has 13 residues. The CDR3 loop reads CASSPLWGDTQYF. Written as DNA, the CDR3 is TGTGCCAGCAGCCCCTTGTGGGGAGATACGCAGTATTTT.

The chain employs TRBV15 and TRBJ2-7; 9 positions match TRBD2. Germline-derived CDR1 and CDR2 are LNHNV and YYDKDF (reference sequence). The CDR3 has 16 residues. J lost 0 bases, V lost 0 bases, and 3 bases had no gene match. The CDR3 nucleotides are TGTGCCACCAGCAGAGATCTAGCGGGACTCTCCTACGAGCAGTACTTC. Its protein product is CATSRDLAGLSYEQYF. Combining the CDR3 with reference TRBV15 and TRBJ2-7 gives the whole variable domain DAMVIQNPRYQVTQFGKPVTLSCSQTLNHNVMYWYQQKSSQAPKLLFHYYDKDFNNEADTPDNFQSRRPNTSFCFLDIRSPGLGDTAMYLCATSRDLAGLSYEQYFGPGTRLTVT.

This rearrangement joins TRBV19 to TRBJ2-7, with 7 bases that match TRBD1. J gave up 2 bases and V 4 bases, and 5 bases lay outside the gene matches. Germline lookup yields CDR1 LNHDA and CDR2 SQIVND (reference sequence). The CDR3 totals 14 residues. Written as DNA, the CDR3 is TGTGCCAGTAGTACGACAGGGTCAACCTACGAGCAGTACTTC. This sequence encodes CASSTTGSTYEQYF.

This clone was observed a few times. J is TRBJ2-7 and V is TRBV14; D is possibly TRBD1 (5 bases). The ends were cut back, 0 bases at V and 7 bases at J, with 16 bases in the middle. Germline V lookup: CDR1 SGHDN, CDR2 FVKESK. The CDR3 has 15 amino acids. The CDR3 coding sequence is TGTGCCAGCAGCCAAGATAGGTTCAGGGCGAGGGAGCAGTACTTC. The encoded protein is CASSQDRFRAREQYF.

V and J are TRBV28 and TRBJ2-7; D uncertain. Trimming left V 1 base short and J 1 base short, with 5 bases between. Germline CDR1 MDHEN, CDR2 SYDVKM. CDR3 length: 13 amino acids. CDR3 sequence: CASSLFASYEQYF. CDR3 bases: TGTGCCAGCAGTTTATTCGCGTCCTACGAGCAGTACTTC.

This clone qualifies as medium-sized. This sequence joins TRBV30 and TRBJ1-6; D is possibly TRBD1 (5 bases). The germline CDR1 and CDR2 sequences are GTSNPN and SVGIG (reference sequence). V was shortened by 5 bases and J by 12 bases, with 17 bases between the two germline ends. The length of the CDR3 is 13 residues. The CDR3 protein is CAWDPGTVEPLHF. DNA for the CDR3: TGTGCCTGGGACCCGGGGACGGTGGAACCCCTCCACTTT.

The sample holds one count of this clone. The rearrangement joins TRBV21-1 to TRBJ2-6; the D segment call TRBD2 is taken from the table without a DNA check. TRBV21-1 is flagged as a pseudogene. The CDR3 is 17 amino acids. The CDR3 region is CASSKVGSGFGANVLTF. The CDR3, as DNA: TGTGCCAGCAGCAAAGTGGGGAGTGGGTTCGGGGCCAACGTCCTGACTTTC.

This chain links TRBV6-6 with TRBJ1-5; D not resolved. The CDR3 runs to 14 residues. V lost 7 bases and J 5 bases, leaving 15 bases between the germline ends. Per the germline V gene, CDR1 is MNHNY and CDR2 is SVGAGI (reference sequence). CDR3 nucleotides: TGTGCCAGCAAAAAAACGGGCGTCGATCAGCCCCAGCATTTT. This codes for CASKKTGVDQPQHF.

V usage is TRBV15 and J usage is TRBJ2-1; TRBD2 matches 11 bases. The germline CDR1 and CDR2 sequences are LNHNV and YYDKDF (reference sequence). CDR3 length: 17 amino acids. Germline trimming cut 1 base from V and 5 bases from J; bases unmatched to any gene: 7. Written as DNA, the CDR3 is TGTGCCACCAGCAGAGCTCGCGTAGCGGGAGGGGACAATGAGCAGTTCTTC. It codes for CATSRARVAGGDNEQFF. Drawing the rest from reference TRBV15 and TRBJ2-1, the complete variable domain is DAMVIQNPRYQVTQFGKPVTLSCSQTLNHNVMYWYQQKSSQAPKLLFHYYDKDFNNEADTPDNFQSRRPNTSFCFLDIRSPGLGDTAMYLCATSRARVAGGDNEQFFGPGTRLTVL.

The V and J genes are TRBV9 and TRBJ1-2; 8 bases fit TRBD1. V gave up 0 bases and J gave up 5 bases; unmatched junction bases: 3. This CDR3 contains 14 residues. From germline, CDR1 is SGDLS and CDR2 YYNGEE. CDR3 protein: CASSVGTGSYGYTF. Written as DNA, the CDR3 is TGTGCCAGCAGCGTAGGGACAGGGTCTTATGGCTACACCTTC.

This clone was counted at least ten times. The chain links TRBV9 to TRBJ1-5, with no clear D. The germline gives CDR1 SGDLS, CDR2 YYNGEE. This CDR3 has 15 residues. V lost 0 bases, J lost 3 bases, and 10 bases lay in between. In DNA, the CDR3 is TGTGCCAGCAGCGTAGAAGGGCGGGTCAATCAGCCCCAGCATTTT. Its protein product is CASSVEGRVNQPQHF.

This chain joins TRBV30 and TRBJ2-3; 15 bases line up with TRBD2. Germline CDR1 is GTSNPN and CDR2 is SVGIG (reference sequence). CDR3 length: 16 amino acids. J was trimmed by 5 bases and V by 5 bases; bases with no gene match: 8. CDR3 in DNA: TGTGCCTGGGGCTCCGGGACTAGCGGGGGGTTAGATACGCAGTATTTT. This encodes CAWGSGTSGGLDTQYF.

The chain is built from TRBV5-1 and TRBJ2-1, with D perhaps TRBD1 or TRBD2 (5 bases each). Trimming cost V 1 base and J 8 bases, with 16 bases left between them. The CDR3 has 15 residues. Germline CDR1 is SGHRS and CDR2 is YFSETQ. This CDR3 reads CASSLTAGRAYEQFF. The CDR3 region has the DNA TGCGCCAGCAGCTTGACCGCGGGCAGGGCCTATGAGCAGTTCTTC.

This clone was seen more than once but under ten times. The CDR3 reads CASSNRFSMAKNIQYF. Written as DNA, the CDR3 is TGTGCCAGTAGTAATCGGTTCTCCATGGCCAAAAACATTCAGTACTTC. The chain couples TRBV19 to TRBJ2-4; D remains ambiguous. Trimming pared 4 bases from V and 1 base from J, leaving 14 bases between. Looked up from germline, CDR1 is LNHDA and CDR2 is SQIVND (reference sequence). The CDR3 is 16 amino acids.

This chain connects TRBV10-3 to TRBJ1-2; possible D gene TRBD1, 5 bases. CDR1 is ENHRY and CDR2 is SYGVKD in the germline V gene. CDR3 size: 14 residues. The V gene lost 2 bases and the J gene lost 5 bases, with 12 bases spanning the gap. Here the CDR3 reads CAISEGEGRYGYTF. The CDR3 region has the DNA TGTGCCATCAGTGAGGGAGAGGGGCGATATGGCTACACCTTC.

The chain joins TRBV20-1 to TRBJ2-5, with D tentatively TRBD2 (6 bases). V was cut by 6 bases and J by 3 bases, with 8 bases left in between. The CDR3 consists of 11 residues. CDR1 is DFQATT and CDR2 is SNEGSKA in the germline V gene (reference sequence). CDR3 bases: TGCAGTGCATTAGCGGAAGAGACCCAGTACTTC. Translation gives CSALAEETQYF.

This clone appeared once. J is TRBJ2-5 and V is TRBV30; no definite D call. V gave up 1 base and J gave up 2 bases, with 11 bases separating them. CDR3 length equals 14 residues. Germline V gene data show CDR1 as GTSNPN and CDR2 as SVGIG (reference sequence). Written as DNA, the CDR3 is TGTGCCTGGAGTGGGCAGGTAGTTCAAGAGACCCAGTACTTC. It codes for CAWSGQVVQETQYF.

The J gene is TRBJ2-1, the V gene TRBV2; 8 bases map to TRBD1. The CDR3 is 14 amino acids. The trim removed 6 bases at V and 4 bases at J, leaving 5 bases unmatched. Germline assignment: CDR1 SNHLY and CDR2 FYNNEI. CDR3: CASRLQGGYNEQFF. CDR3 sequence (DNA): TGTGCCAGCAGACTACAGGGGGGATACAATGAGCAGTTCTTC.